A selection of T cell receptor beta chains follows, all from one sample in a study of T cell responses to AZD1222 COVID-19 vaccine. The data were produced by immunoSEQ multiplex PCR, yet TCRdb's version contains in-frame clones alone and is incomplete. The sample yields approximately 180,000 clones, 85% to 95% seen once. The sample consisted of peripheral blood, taken on day 0 of AZD1222 vaccination. The receptors derive from an adult in good health. CDR3s include the opening cysteine and the closing phenylalanine or tryptophan. The D gene is left open where the match is weak. Only part of the rows carry a size: once, few, many, or a class if the clone is expanded.

v_gene	j_gene	d_gene	abundance	CDR3nt	CDR3aa
TRBV29-1	TRBJ1-2	.	.	TGCAGCGTTGCAGAGGCCCTCTATGGCTACACCTTC	CSVAEALYGYTF
TRBV3-1/TRBV3-2	TRBJ2-1	TRBD2	.	TGTGCCAGCAGCCAACTTTGGGCGGGAGACAATGAGCAGTTCTTC	CASSQLWAGDNEQFF
TRBV6-5	TRBJ2-1	TRBD2	.	TGTGCCAGCAGTTACGAGGGAGGGTGGGATGAGCAGTTCTTC	CASSYEGGWDEQFF
TRBV27	TRBJ2-3	.	.	TGTGCCAGCAGTTTGGGGGGTGCCACAGATACGCAGTATTTT	CASSLGGATDTQYF
TRBV5-6	TRBJ2-7	.	.	TGTGCCAGCAGCCGGTCTAGGGGCTACGAGCAGTACTTC	CASSRSRGYEQYF
TRBV5-1	TRBJ1-2	.	.	TGCGCCAGCAGCGGGGGGCTTGGACGGACCTATGGCTACACCTTC	CASSGGLGRTYGYTF
TRBV4-1	TRBJ1-1	.	.	TGCGCCAGCAGCCTGACTTTGTCCGGGGGTACTGAAGCTTTCTTT	CASSLTLSGGTEAFF
TRBV20-1	TRBJ1-6	.	.	TGCAGTGCTAGACGACCACCCCTCCACTTT	CSARRPPLHF
TRBV29-1	TRBJ2-3	TRBD2	.	TGCAGCGTTGTTCTCATGACTAGCGCAGATACGCAGTATTTT	CSVVLMTSADTQYF
TRBV27	TRBJ2-1	TRBD1	.	TGTGCCAGCAGTATCCGAGGGACAGGGGTTGAGCAGTTCTTC	CASSIRGTGVEQFF
TRBV7-6	TRBJ1-2	TRBD1	once	TGTGCCAGCAGCCTAGACAGGGCCTATGGCTACACCTTC	CASSLDRAYGYTF
TRBV6-1	TRBJ1-4	TRBD1	.	TGTGCCAGCAGTGGAACTAGACAGGGGTTCTTTGAAAAACTGTTTTTT	CASSGTRQGFFEKLFF
TRBV5-1	TRBJ1-1	TRBD1	.	TGCGCCAGCAGCCCAGGACAGGGGTACACTGAAGCTTTCTTT	CASSPGQGYTEAFF
TRBV12-5	TRBJ2-3	.	.	TGTGCTAGTGGTTTGGGCAAAGGAGCAGATACGCAGTATTTT	CASGLGKGADTQYF
TRBV28	TRBJ1-4	.	.	TGTGCCACAGCGAGCCTAAGATCAACTAATGAAAAACTGTTTTTT	CATASLRSTNEKLFF
TRBV7-2	TRBJ1-1	.	.	TGTGCCAGCAGCTTGGCCGGGGGAAACACTGAAGCTTTCTTT	CASSLAGGNTEAFF
TRBV19	TRBJ2-2	.	.	TGTGCCAGTAGTTGGGGCGCGAACACCGGGGAGCTGTTTTTT	CASSWGANTGELFF
TRBV5-4	TRBJ2-7	.	.	TGTGCCAGCAGCTTGGAGGGCAAGGTCTCCTACGAGCAGTACTTC	CASSLEGKVSYEQYF
TRBV11-3	TRBJ2-7	.	.	TGTGCCAGCAGCCTCAGCCCTGTCTACGAGCAGTACTTC	CASSLSPVYEQYF
TRBV10-3	TRBJ1-1	.	.	TGTGCCACAGCCGCTGCCCAAGGGACTGAAGCTTTCTTT	CATAAAQGTEAFF
TRBV19	TRBJ1-6	TRBD1	.	TGTGCCAGTAGTATTTCTGGACAGGCGTCGCATAATTCACCCCTCCACTTT	CASSISGQASHNSPLHF
TRBV18	TRBJ1-3	.	few	TGTGCCAGCTCACCGGCGGCAAACACCATATATTTT	CASSPAANTIYF
TRBV7-9	TRBJ2-5	TRBD2	once	TGTGCCAGCAGCTTTTTAGAGGGAGGGTCGTTGGAGACCCAGTACTTC	CASSFLEGGSLETQYF
TRBV6-5	TRBJ2-2	.	once	TGTGCCAGCAGGAGGGATTTCACCGGGGAGCTGTTTTTT	CASRRDFTGELFF
TRBV5-1	TRBJ2-1	TRBD2	.	TGCGCCAGCAGCTTTCTAGCGGGAGGTCTCAATGAGCAGTTCTTC	CASSFLAGGLNEQFF
TRBV3-1/TRBV3-2	TRBJ1-5	.	.	TGTGCCAGCAGCCAAGATACCCGGGGTGGACAGCCCCAGCATTTT	CASSQDTRGGQPQHF
TRBV5-1	TRBJ2-7	TRBD1	.	TGCGCCAGCAGCCCGGACAGGGTTGACTCCTACGAGCAGTACTTC	CASSPDRVDSYEQYF
TRBV4-1	TRBJ1-2	.	.	TGCGCCAGCAGCCAAGATCTAAGGGAGGCTTTATATAACTATGGCTACACCTTC	CASSQDLREALYNYGYTF
TRBV27	TRBJ1-1	TRBD1	.	TGTGCCAGCAGTTTACTCGCAGGGGGCACTGAAGCTTTCTTT	CASSLLAGGTEAFF
TRBV5-1	TRBJ1-4	.	.	TGCGCCAGCAGCTTGCTCGGGACTACTAATGAAAAACTGTTTTTT	CASSLLGTTNEKLFF
TRBV5-4	TRBJ2-7	.	.	TGTGCCAGCAGCATTGGGGGGGCAGGCAGGTACGAGCAGTACTTC	CASSIGGAGRYEQYF
TRBV12-3/TRBV12-4	TRBJ2-7	.	.	TGTGCCAGCAACACCCTAGGGCGCGAGCAGTACTTC	CASNTLGREQYF
TRBV4-2	TRBJ2-1	TRBD2	.	TGTGCCAGCAGCCATAGGACTAGCTACAATGAGCAGTTCTTC	CASSHRTSYNEQFF
TRBV18	TRBJ2-5	.	.	TGTGCCAGCTCACCACAGCAGGAGACCCAGTACTTC	CASSPQQETQYF
TRBV14	TRBJ1-3	.	.	TGTGCCAGCAGCCAACAACTCGGAGGGTTCTCTGGAAACACCATATATTTT	CASSQQLGGFSGNTIYF
TRBV7-9	TRBJ2-1	TRBD1	once	TGTGCCAGCAGCACGACGAAGCTGACAGGGGACAATGAGCAGTTCTTC	CASSTTKLTGDNEQFF
TRBV21-1	TRBJ1-3	.	.	TGTGCCAGCAGCAAAGAAGGCGGAGGGGCCGGAAACACCATATATTTT	CASSKEGGGAGNTIYF